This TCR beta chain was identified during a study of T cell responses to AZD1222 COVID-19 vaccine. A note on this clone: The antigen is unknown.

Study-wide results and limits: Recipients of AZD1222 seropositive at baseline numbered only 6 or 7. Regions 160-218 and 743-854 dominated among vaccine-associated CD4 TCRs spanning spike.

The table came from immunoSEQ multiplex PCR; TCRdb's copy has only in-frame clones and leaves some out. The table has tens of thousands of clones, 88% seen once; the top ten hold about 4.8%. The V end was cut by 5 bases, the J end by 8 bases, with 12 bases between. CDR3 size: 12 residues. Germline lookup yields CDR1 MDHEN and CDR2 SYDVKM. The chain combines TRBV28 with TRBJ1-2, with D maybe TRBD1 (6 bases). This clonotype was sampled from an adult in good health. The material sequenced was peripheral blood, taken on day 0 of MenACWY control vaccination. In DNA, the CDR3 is TGTGCCAGCAGTGGACAGTTACGGGGCTACACCTTC. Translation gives CASSGQLRGYTF.